This T cell receptor (beta chain) came from a study of shared T cell receptors in the human thymus. The repertoire was sequenced with immunoSEQ multiplex PCR; TCRdb's copy has only in-frame clones and lacks some. Found here are 640,000 or so clones, 80% to 90% of them singletons; the top ten hold about 0.0094%. CDR1 and CDR2 (germline): SGHDT, YYEEEE. Trimming cost V 1 base and J 6 bases; bases outside gene matches: 6. The CDR3 has 15 residues. This sample also belongs to another study, concerning human thymus T cells.

This TCR derives from a boy in the first two years of life with a congenital heart defect. Sample: thymocytes. The chain carries TRBV5-6 and TRBJ2-1; 8 bases are shared with TRBD2. The DNA for the CDR3 is TGTGCCAGCAGCTTGTGGCGGGGGGCGGGCAATGAGCAGTTCTTC. Translating it yields CASSLWRGAGNEQFF.